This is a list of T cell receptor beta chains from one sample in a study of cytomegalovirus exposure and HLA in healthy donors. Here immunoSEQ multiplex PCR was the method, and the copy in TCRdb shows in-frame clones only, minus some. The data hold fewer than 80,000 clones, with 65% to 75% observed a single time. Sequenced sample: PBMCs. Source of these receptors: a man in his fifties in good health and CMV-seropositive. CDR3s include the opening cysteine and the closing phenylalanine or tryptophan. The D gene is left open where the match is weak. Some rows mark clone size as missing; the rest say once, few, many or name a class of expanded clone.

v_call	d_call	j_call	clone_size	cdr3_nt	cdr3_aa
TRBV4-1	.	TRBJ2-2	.	TGCGCCAGCAGCCAAGTGACAATGAACACCGGGGAGCTGTTTTTT	CASSQVTMNTGELFF
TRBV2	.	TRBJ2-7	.	TGTGCCAGCGATCAAAAGTTGGGGCGGCCCCCCTACGAGCAGTACTTC	CASDQKLGRPPYEQYF
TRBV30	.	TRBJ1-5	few	TGTGCCTGGAGCTCGCCCGGGGGGAGCAGTCAGCCCCAGCATTTT	CAWSSPGGSSQPQHF
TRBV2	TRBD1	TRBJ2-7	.	TGTGCCAGCAGATACAGGGGGCCCTCGGACTACGAGCAGTACTTC	CASRYRGPSDYEQYF
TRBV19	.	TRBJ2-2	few	TGTGCCAGTAGTACTGACAGTAACACCGGGGAGCTGTTTTTT	CASSTDSNTGELFF
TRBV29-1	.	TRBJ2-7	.	TGCAGCGTTGAGTTACAGGGCTCGGGGCAGTACTTC	CSVELQGSGQYF
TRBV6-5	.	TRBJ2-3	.	TGTGCCAGCAGTTACTCCAGGGACACAGATACGCAGTATTTT	CASSYSRDTDTQYF
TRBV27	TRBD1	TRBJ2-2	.	TGTGCCAGCAGCGCAACCGGGACAGCGAACACCGGGGAGCTGTTTTTT	CASSATGTANTGELFF
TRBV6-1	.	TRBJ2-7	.	TGTGCCAGCAGTGGAGGGGTCCAGGGGACCTACGAGCAGTACTTC	CASSGGVQGTYEQYF
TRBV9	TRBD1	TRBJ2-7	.	TGTGCCAGCAGCGTAGCGGGACAGGGCTACGAGCAGTACTTC	CASSVAGQGYEQYF
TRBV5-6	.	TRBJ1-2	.	TGTGCCAGCAGCCTCAGGGGTGGCTACACCTTC	CASSLRGGYTF
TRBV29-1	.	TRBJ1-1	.	TGCAGAGTTGGGACACTTGAAGCTTTCTTT	CRVGTLEAFF
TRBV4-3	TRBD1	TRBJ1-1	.	TGCGCCAGCAGCCCCCAGGGGACAGCCAACACTGAAGCTTTCTTT	CASSPQGTANTEAFF
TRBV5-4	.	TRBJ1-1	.	TGTGCCAGCACGGGGATGAACACTGAAGCTTTCTTT	CASTGMNTEAFF
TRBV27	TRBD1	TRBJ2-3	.	TGTGCCAGCAGTTTGAAGGACAGGGTGGCAGATACGCAGTATTTT	CASSLKDRVADTQYF
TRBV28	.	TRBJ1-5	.	TGTGCCAGCAGAAAATCAGGTTGGGGCAATCAGCCCCAGCATTTT	CASRKSGWGNQPQHF
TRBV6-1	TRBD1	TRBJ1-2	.	TGTGCCAGCAGTGAAGCAGGGACAGTAACGCCCCATGGCTACACCTTC	CASSEAGTVTPHGYTF
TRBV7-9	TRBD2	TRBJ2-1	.	TGTGCCAGCATCCCGAGCGGGAGCTCCTACAATGAGCAGTTCTTC	CASIPSGSSYNEQFF
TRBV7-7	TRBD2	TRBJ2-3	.	TGTGCCAGCAGCTTAGTTGGGACTAGCGGATGCACAGATACGCAGTATTTT	CASSLVGTSGCTDTQYF
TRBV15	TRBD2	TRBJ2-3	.	TGTGCCACCAGGGGCGGGAGTACCGCAGATACGCAGTATTTT	CATRGGSTADTQYF
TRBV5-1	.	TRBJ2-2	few	TGCGCCAGCAGCTTGGGCGATATTACCGGGGAGCTGTTTTTT	CASSLGDITGELFF
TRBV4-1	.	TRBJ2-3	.	TGCGCCAGCAGCCAGGCAACTATCGGGGGATCCAGAGATACGCAGTATTTT	CASSQATIGGSRDTQYF